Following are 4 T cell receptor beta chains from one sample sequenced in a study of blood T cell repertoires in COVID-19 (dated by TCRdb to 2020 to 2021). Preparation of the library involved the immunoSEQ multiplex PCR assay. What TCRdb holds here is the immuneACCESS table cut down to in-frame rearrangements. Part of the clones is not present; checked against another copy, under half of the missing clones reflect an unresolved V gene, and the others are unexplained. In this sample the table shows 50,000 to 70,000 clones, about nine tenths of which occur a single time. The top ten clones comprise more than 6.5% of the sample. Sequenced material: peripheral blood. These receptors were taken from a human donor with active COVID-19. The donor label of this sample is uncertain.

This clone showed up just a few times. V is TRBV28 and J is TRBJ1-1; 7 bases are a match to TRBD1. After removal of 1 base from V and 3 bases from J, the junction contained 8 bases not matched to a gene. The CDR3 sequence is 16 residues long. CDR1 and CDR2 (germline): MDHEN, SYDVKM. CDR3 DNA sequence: TGTGCCAGCAGTTTATTGCAGGGGGAGAGCCACACTGAAGCTTTCTTT. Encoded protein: CASSLLQGESHTEAFF. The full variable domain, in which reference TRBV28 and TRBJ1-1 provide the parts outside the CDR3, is DVKVTQSSRYLVKRTGEKVFLECVQDMDHENMFWYRQDPGLGLRLIYFSYDVKMKEKGDIPEGYSVSREKKERFSLILESASTNQTSMYLCASSLLQGESHTEAFFGQGTRLTVV.

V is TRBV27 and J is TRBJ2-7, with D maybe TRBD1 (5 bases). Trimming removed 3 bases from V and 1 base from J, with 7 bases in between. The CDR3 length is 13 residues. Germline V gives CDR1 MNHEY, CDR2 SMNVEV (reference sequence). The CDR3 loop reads CASSLTVSYEQYF. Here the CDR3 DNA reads TGTGCCAGCAGTTTGACAGTTTCCTACGAGCAGTACTTC.

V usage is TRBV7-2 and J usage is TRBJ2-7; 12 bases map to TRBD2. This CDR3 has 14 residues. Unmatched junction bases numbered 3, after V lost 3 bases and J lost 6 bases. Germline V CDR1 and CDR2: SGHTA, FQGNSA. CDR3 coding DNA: TGTGCCAGCAGCTTCACTAGCGGGGGGTTCGAGCAGTACTTC. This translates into CASSFTSGGFEQYF.

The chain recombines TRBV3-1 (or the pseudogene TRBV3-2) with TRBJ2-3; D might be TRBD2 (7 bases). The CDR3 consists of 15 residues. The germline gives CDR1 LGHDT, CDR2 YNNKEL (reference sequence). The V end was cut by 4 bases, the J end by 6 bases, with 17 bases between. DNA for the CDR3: TGTGCCAGCAGCCTAGTCGGGGGGCCCACGGATACGCAGTATTTT. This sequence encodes CASSLVGGPTDTQYF.